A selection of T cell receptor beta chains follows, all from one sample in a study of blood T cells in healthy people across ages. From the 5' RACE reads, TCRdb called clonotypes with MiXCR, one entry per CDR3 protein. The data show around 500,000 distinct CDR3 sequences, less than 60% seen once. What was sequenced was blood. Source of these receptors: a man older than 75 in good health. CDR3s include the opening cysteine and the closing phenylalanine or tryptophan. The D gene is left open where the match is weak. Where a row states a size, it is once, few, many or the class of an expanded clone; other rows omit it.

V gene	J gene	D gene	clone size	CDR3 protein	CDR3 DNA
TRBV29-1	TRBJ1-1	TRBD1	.	CSVEGQGRSNTEAFF	TGCAGCGTTGAAGGACAGGGGCGCTCGAACACTGAAGCTTTCTTT
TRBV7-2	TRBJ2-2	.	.	CASSPERNTGELFF	TGTGCCAGCAGCCCAGAGCGGAACACCGGGGAGCTGTTTTTT
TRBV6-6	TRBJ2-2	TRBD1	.	CASSYSGQGNTGELFF	TGTGCCAGCAGTTACTCGGGACAGGGGAACACCGGGGAGCTGTTTTTT
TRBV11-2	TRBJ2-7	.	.	CASSYSVPYEQYF	TGTGCCAGCAGTTATAGTGTTCCCTACGAGCAGTACTTC
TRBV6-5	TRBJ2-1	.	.	CASSYGRGLGEQFF	TGTGCCAGCAGTTACGGGCGGGGGCTCGGTGAGCAGTTCTTC
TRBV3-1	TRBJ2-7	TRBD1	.	CASSQVSRTGGSEQYF	TGTGCCAGCAGCCAAGTCTCTCGGACAGGGGGCTCCGAGCAGTACTTC
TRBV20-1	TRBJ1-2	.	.	CSATPPGGRGYTF	TGCAGTGCTACTCCTCCCGGGGGCCGCGGCTACACCTTC
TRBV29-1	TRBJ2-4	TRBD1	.	CSVGGRDRGGKNIQYF	TGCAGCGTTGGGGGCCGGGACAGGGGAGGAAAAAACATTCAGTACTTC
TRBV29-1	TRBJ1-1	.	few	CSVGPNTEAFF	TGCAGCGTGGGACCGAACACTGAAGCTTTCTTT
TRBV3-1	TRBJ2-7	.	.	CASSQDLIPESSYEQYF	TGTGCCAGCAGCCAAGACTTGATCCCGGAAAGCTCCTACGAGCAGTACTTC
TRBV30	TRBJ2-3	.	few	CAWSVRLARYTDTQYF	TGTGCCTGGAGTGTTAGGCTAGCGAGATACACAGATACGCAGTATTTT
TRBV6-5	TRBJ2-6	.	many	CASSYGTSGANVLTF	TGTGCCAGCAGTTACGGAACCTCTGGGGCCAACGTCCTGACTTTC
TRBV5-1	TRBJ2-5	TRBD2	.	CASSPRPRGLAKTWAETQYF	TGCGCCAGCAGCCCAAGGCCCCGGGGACTAGCCAAGACTTGGGCAGAGACCCAGTACTTC
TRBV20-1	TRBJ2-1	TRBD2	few	CSAFGRARDEQFF	TGCAGTGCATTCGGGAGGGCCCGGGATGAGCAGTTCTTC
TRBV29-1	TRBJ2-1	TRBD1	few	CSVQGAGRNNEQFF	TGCAGCGTCCAGGGGGCCGGCAGGAACAATGAGCAGTTCTTC
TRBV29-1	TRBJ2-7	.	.	CSVTVAAHEQYF	TGCAGCGTAACCGTCGCGGCCCACGAGCAGTACTTC
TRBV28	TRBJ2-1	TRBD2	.	CASHLRSSGKDYNEQFF	TGTGCCTCGCACCTGAGGAGTAGCGGGAAGGACTACAATGAGCAGTTCTTC
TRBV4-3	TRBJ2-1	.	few	CASSQDMGSAASYNEQFF	TGCGCCAGCAGCCAAGATATGGGGAGTGCGGCCTCCTACAATGAGCAGTTCTTC
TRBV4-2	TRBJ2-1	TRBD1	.	CASSQGTGPSSYNEQFF	TGTGCCAGCAGCCAGGGGACAGGCCCTAGCTCCTACAATGAGCAGTTCTTC
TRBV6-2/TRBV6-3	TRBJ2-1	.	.	CASSLQGIGYEQFF	TGTGCCAGCAGTCTACAGGGAATAGGTTATGAGCAGTTCTTC
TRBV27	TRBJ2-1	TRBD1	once	CASSLRDSYYNEQFF	TGTGCCAGCAGTCTACGGGACAGTTACTACAATGAGCAGTTCTTC
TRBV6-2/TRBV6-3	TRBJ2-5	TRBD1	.	CASSETGVWETQYF	TGTGCCAGCAGCGAGACAGGGGTTTGGGAGACCCAGTACTTC
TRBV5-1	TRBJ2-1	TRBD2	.	CASSLMGLASSLYNEQFF	TGCGCCAGCAGCTTGATGGGACTAGCTTCGAGCCTTTACAATGAGCAGTTCTTC
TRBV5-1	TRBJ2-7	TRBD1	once	CASSLGQGGRLGQYF	TGCGCCAGCAGCTTAGGACAGGGGGGAAGATTGGGGCAGTACTTC
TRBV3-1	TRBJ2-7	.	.	CASSQAVTAYEQYF	TGTGCCAGCAGCCAAGCCGTGACAGCGTACGAGCAGTACTTC
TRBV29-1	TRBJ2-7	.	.	CSVVAGNDEQYF	TGCAGCGTGGTAGCAGGTAACGACGAGCAGTACTTC
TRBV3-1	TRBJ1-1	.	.	CASSQEPPRGKAFF	TGTGCCAGCAGCCAGGAACCTCCAAGGGGTAAGGCTTTCTTT
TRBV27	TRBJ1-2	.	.	CASSFSGVRYGYTF	TGTGCCAGCAGTTTTTCGGGCGTCAGATATGGCTACACCTTC
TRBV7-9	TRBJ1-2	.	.	CASSFPGRNSGYTF	TGTGCCAGCAGCTTTCCAGGGCGAAACTCTGGCTACACCTTC
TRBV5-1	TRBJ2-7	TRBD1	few	CASSLEQGRSYEQYF	TGCGCCAGCAGCTTGGAACAGGGGAGATCCTACGAGCAGTACTTC
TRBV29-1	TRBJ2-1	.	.	CSVEGIGGYEQFF	TGCAGCGTTGAAGGAATTGGGGGCTATGAGCAGTTCTTC
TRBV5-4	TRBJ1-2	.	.	CASSRGGQGFYGYTF	TGTGCCAGCAGTCGGGGAGGGCAGGGCTTCTATGGCTACACCTTC